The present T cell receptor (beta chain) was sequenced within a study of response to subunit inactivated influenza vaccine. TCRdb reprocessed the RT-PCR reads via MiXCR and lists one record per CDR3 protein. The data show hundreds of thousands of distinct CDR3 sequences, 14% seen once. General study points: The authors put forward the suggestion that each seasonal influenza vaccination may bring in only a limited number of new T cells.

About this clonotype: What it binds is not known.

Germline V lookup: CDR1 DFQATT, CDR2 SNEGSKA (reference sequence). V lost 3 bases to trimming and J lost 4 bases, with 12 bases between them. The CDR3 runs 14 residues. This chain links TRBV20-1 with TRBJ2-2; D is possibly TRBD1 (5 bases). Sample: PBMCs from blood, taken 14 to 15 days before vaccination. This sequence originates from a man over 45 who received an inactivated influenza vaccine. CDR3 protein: CSARGGAGTGELFF. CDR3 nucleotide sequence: TGCAGTGCTAGGGGTGGGGCCGGCACCGGGGAGCTGTTTTTT.